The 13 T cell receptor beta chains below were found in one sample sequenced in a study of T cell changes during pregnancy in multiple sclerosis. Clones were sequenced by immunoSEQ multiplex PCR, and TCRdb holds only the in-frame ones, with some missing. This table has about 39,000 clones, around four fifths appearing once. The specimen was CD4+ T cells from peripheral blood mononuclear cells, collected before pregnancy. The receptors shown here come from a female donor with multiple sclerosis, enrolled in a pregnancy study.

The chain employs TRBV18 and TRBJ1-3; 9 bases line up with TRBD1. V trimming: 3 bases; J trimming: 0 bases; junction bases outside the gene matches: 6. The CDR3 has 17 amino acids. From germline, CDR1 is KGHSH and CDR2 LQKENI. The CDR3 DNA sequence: TGTGCCAGCTCACCGTTTGGGACAGGGACCTCTGGAAACACCATATATTTT. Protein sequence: CASSPFGTGTSGNTIYF.

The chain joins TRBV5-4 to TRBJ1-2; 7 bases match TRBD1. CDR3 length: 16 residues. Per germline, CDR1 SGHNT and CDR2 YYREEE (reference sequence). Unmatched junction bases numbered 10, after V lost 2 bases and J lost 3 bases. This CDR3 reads CASSFSLGGADYGYTF. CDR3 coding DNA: TGTGCCAGCAGCTTCTCCCTAGGGGGCGCGGACTATGGCTACACCTTC.

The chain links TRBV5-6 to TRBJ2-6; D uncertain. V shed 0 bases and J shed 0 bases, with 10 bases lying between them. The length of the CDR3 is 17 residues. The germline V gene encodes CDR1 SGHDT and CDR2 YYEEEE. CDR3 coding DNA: TGTGCCAGCAGCTTGGGGTTTGTAGTCTCTGGGGCCAACGTCCTGACTTTC. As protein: CASSLGFVVSGANVLTF. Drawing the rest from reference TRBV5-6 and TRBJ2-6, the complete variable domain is DAGVTQSPTHLIKTRGQQVTLRCSPKSGHDTVSWYQQALGQGPQFIFQYYEEEERQRGNFPDRFSGHQFPNYSSELNVNALLLGDSALYLCASSLGFVVSGANVLTFGAGSRLTVL.

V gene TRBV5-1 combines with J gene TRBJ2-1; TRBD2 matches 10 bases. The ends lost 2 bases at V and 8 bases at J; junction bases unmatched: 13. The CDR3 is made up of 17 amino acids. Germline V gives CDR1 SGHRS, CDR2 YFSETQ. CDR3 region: CASSLRHSSGRGHEQFF. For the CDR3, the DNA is TGCGCCAGCAGCTTAAGACATTCTAGCGGGAGAGGCCATGAGCAGTTCTTC.

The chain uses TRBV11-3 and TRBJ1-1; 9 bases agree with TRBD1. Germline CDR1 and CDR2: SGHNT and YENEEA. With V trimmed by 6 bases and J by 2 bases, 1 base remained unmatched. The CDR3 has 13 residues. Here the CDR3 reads CASRGQGNTEAFF. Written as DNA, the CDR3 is TGTGCCAGCAGGGGACAGGGAAACACTGAAGCTTTCTTT.

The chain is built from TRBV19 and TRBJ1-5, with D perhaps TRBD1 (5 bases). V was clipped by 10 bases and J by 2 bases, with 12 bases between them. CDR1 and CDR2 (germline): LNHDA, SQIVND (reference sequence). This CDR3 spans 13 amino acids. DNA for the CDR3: TGTGCCACCAGGGTTGGGGGCAATCAGCCCCAGCATTTT. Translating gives CATRVGGNQPQHF.

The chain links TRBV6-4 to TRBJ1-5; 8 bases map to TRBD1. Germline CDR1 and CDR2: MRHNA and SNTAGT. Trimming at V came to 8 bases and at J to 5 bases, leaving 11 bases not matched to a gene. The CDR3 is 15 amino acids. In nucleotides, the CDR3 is TGTGCCAGCGGAGGACAGGGTTTGGGAGATCAGCCCCAGCATTTT. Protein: CASGGQGLGDQPQHF.

CDR3 sequence reads: CASSLEIQGGQPQHF. CDR3 coding DNA: TGTGCCAGCAGCTTAGAGATACAGGGCGGTCAGCCCCAGCATTTT. V usage is TRBV7-2 and J usage is TRBJ1-5, with a weak D call TRBD1 (6 bases). V lost 1 base to trimming and J lost 6 bases, with 13 bases between them. The germline CDR1 and CDR2 sequences are SGHTA and FQGNSA. The CDR3 sequence is 15 residues long. The full variable domain, its missing parts supplied by reference TRBV7-2 and TRBJ1-5, is GAGVSQSPSNKVTEKGKDVELRCDPISGHTALYWYRQSLGQGLEFLIYFQGNSAPDKSGLPSDRFSAERTGGSVSTLTIQRTQQEDSAVYLCASSLEIQGGQPQHFGDGTRLSIL.

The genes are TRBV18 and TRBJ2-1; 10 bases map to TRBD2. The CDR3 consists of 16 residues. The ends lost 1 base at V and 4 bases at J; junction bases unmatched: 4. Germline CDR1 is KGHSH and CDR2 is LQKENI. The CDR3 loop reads CASSPLIAGGYNEQFF. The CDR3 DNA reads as TGTGCCAGCTCACCACTTATAGCGGGAGGATACAATGAGCAGTTCTTC.

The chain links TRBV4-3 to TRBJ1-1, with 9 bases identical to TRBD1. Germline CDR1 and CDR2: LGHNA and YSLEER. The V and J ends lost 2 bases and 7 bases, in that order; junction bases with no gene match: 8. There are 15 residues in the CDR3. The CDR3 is CASSQLTGGRGEAFF. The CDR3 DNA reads TGCGCCAGCAGCCAACTAACAGGGGGCAGGGGTGAAGCTTTCTTT.

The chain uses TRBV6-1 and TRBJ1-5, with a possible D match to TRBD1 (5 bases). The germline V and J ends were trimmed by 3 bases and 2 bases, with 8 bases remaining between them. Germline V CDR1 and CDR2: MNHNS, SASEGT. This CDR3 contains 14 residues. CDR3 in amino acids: CASSEQGGNQPQHF. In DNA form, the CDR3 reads TGTGCCAGCAGTGAGCAGGGCGGCAATCAGCCCCAGCATTTT.

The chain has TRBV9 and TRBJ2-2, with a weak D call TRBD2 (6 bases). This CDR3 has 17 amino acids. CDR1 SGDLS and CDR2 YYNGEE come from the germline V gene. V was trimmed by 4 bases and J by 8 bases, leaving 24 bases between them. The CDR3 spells CASSPNQWGDREGELFF. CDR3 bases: TGTGCCAGCAGCCCGAACCAGTGGGGGGACCGTGAAGGGGAGCTGTTTTTT.

Here the CDR3 reads CASSPRPLIPGGANVLTF. The CDR3 DNA is TGTGCCAGTAGTCCACGCCCCCTAATTCCGGGAGGGGCCAACGTCCTGACTTTC. The chain combines TRBV19 with TRBJ2-6; D is possibly TRBD2 (5 bases). CDR1 is LNHDA, CDR2 SQIVND, per germline (reference sequence). Trimming cost V 5 bases and J 4 bases, with 21 bases left between them. This CDR3 region has 18 residues. Looking up the rest from reference TRBV19 and TRBJ2-6 gives the full variable domain: DGGITQSPKYLFRKEGQNVTLSCEQNLNHDAMYWYRQDPGQGLRLIYYSQIVNDFQKGDIAEGYSVSREKKESFPLTVTSAQKNPTAFYLCASSPRPLIPGGANVLTFGAGSRLTVL.